The 21 T cell receptor beta chains presented below share a single source sample, sequenced in a study of CD8+ T cells in alopecia areata. Reverse transcription of extracted RNA yielded cDNA, which provided the sequencing template. Method: immunoSEQ multiplex PCR; TCRdb's copy keeps in-frame clones and lacks some. The table shows roughly 120,000 clones, with about two fifths occurring only once. Material: CD4+ T cells sorted from blood. Receptors were obtained from a human donor with alopecia areata.

This clone has a handful of counts. The gene calls are TRBV29-1 and TRBJ1-1; 9 bases map to TRBD1. The V segment lost 6 bases and the J segment 2 bases; nucleotides outside the gene matches: 7. Looked up from germline, CDR1 is SQVTM and CDR2 is ANQGSEA. This CDR3 spans 14 amino acids. In DNA form, the CDR3 reads TGCAGCGTGACAAGGGACAGGGCTAACACTGAAGCTTTCTTT. This codes for CSVTRDRANTEAFF.

The chain combines TRBV29-1 with TRBJ1-5, with 10 nucleotides matching TRBD1. The CDR3 spans 14 residues. CDR1 and CDR2 from the germline V gene are SQVTM and ANQGSEA. With V trimmed by 7 bases and J by 6 bases, 9 bases remained unmatched. The CDR3 coding sequence is TGCAGCGCCGGGACAGGGGTGGTGGGTCAGCCCCAGCATTTT. This encodes CSAGTGVVGQPQHF.

The chain has TRBV29-1 and TRBJ2-1, with 7 bases identical to TRBD1. This CDR3 comprises 13 residues. The germline V gene has CDR1 SQVTM and CDR2 ANQGSEA. V trimming: 6 bases; J trimming: 1 base; junction bases outside the gene matches: 3. CDR3 sequence (DNA): TGCAGCGTGAGGGGGCGTTCCTACAATGAGCAGTTCTTC. It yields the protein CSVRGRSYNEQFF.

There are a few counts of this clone. The chain joins TRBV28 to TRBJ2-5; D gene uncertain. CDR3 size: 15 residues. Deletions cut 4 bases from V and 5 bases from J, with 17 bases between. The germline CDR1 and CDR2 sequences are MDHEN and SYDVKM. The CDR3 region has the DNA TGTGCCAGCAGTTCCTCCACAGTCGTCAGGGAGACCCAGTACTTC. It is translated as CASSSSTVVRETQYF.

V is TRBV27 and J is TRBJ2-5; D is unclear. CDR1 MNHEY and CDR2 SMNVEV come from the germline V gene (reference sequence). CDR3 size: 11 residues. The ends were cut back, 0 bases at V and 5 bases at J, with 1 base in the middle. CDR3 region: CASSLSETQYF. As DNA, the CDR3 is TGTGCCAGCAGTTTATCGGAGACCCAGTACTTC.

The chain has TRBV10-3 and TRBJ2-3; TRBD2 matches at 12 bases. V was clipped by 6 bases and J by 4 bases; unmatched bases: 2. The CDR3 is 14 residues long. Germline CDR1 reads ENHRY; CDR2 reads SYGVKD. This chain's CDR3 is CAIRGLAGPDTQYF. The CDR3 DNA reads as TGTGCCATCAGGGGACTAGCGGGCCCAGATACGCAGTATTTT.

A few counts support this clone. The chain has TRBV28 and TRBJ1-1; D gene uncertain. The length of the CDR3 is 15 residues. V lost 6 bases and J 1 base, leaving 15 bases between the germline ends. The germline V gene encodes CDR1 MDHEN and CDR2 SYDVKM. The CDR3 reads CASSPWSGSNTEAFF. The CDR3 bases are TGTGCCAGCAGCCCCTGGTCGGGATCGAACACTGAAGCTTTCTTT.

This rearrangement joins TRBV6-6 to TRBJ1-2, with TRBD1 identical over 10 bases. Unmatched junction bases numbered 7, after V lost 7 bases and J lost 8 bases. The CDR3 is made up of 13 amino acids. The germline CDR1 and CDR2 sequences are MNHNY and SVGAGI (reference sequence). CDR3 sequence: CASKFGQGEGYTF. CDR3 sequence (DNA): TGTGCCAGCAAATTTGGACAGGGGGAAGGCTACACCTTC.

The gene calls are TRBV29-1 and TRBJ1-1; a possible D gene is TRBD1 (5 bases). The length of the CDR3 is 15 residues. Trimming removed 4 bases from V and 0 bases from J, with 15 bases in between. The germline gives CDR1 SQVTM, CDR2 ANQGSEA. In DNA form, the CDR3 reads TGCAGCGTTGCACTCGACAGTAACATGAACACTGAAGCTTTCTTT. Its translation: CSVALDSNMNTEAFF.

V gene TRBV5-1 combines with J gene TRBJ2-6, with a weak D call TRBD1 (6 bases). The CDR3 sequence is 13 residues long. Trimming cost V 4 bases and J 9 bases, with 11 bases left between them. Germline V gene lookup returns CDR1 SGHRS and CDR2 YFSETQ. The CDR3 region is CASSNDRHNVLTF. The CDR3 nucleotides are TGCGCCAGCAGCAACGACAGGCACAACGTCCTGACTTTC.

This clone turned up a few times. The chain employs TRBV11-2 and TRBJ1-2; possibly TRBD1 for D (5 bases). CDR1 SGHAT and CDR2 FQNNGV come from the germline V gene. CDR3 size: 16 residues. V lost 4 bases, J lost 5 bases, and 20 bases lay in between. The CDR3 sequence: CASSSLGGRAPYGYTF. The CDR3 nucleotides read TGTGCCAGCAGCTCATTAGGAGGCAGGGCACCGTATGGCTACACCTTC.

A few counts support this clone. This chain links TRBV2 with TRBJ2-3; TRBD1 matches at 9 bases. The CDR3 runs 15 residues. The trim removed 6 bases at V and 0 bases at J, leaving 4 bases unmatched. From germline, CDR1 is SNHLY and CDR2 FYNNEI. DNA of the CDR3: TGTGCCAGCAGCACCGACAGGGGGAGCACAGATACGCAGTATTTT. Translating gives CASSTDRGSTDTQYF.

The chain employs TRBV2 and TRBJ2-3; weak D call: TRBD2 (6 bases). There are 14 residues in the CDR3. Germline assignment: CDR1 SNHLY and CDR2 FYNNEI. The V gene lost 6 bases and the J gene lost 0 bases, with 10 bases spanning the gap. The CDR3 sequence: CASRGTASTDTQYF. DNA for the CDR3: TGTGCCAGCAGGGGGACTGCAAGCACAGATACGCAGTATTTT. Variable domain in full (rest from reference TRBV2 and TRBJ2-3): EPEVTQTPSHQVTQMGQEVILRCVPISNHLYFYWYRQILGQKVEFLVSFYNNEISEKSEIFDDQFSVERPDGSNFTLKIRSTKLEDSAMYFCASRGTASTDTQYFGPGTRLTVL.

The chain has TRBV29-1 and TRBJ2-7, with D tentatively TRBD1 (6 bases). Germline V gene sequence: CDR1 SQVTM, CDR2 ANQGSEA. The CDR3 loop spans 13 amino acids. The ends were cut back, 8 bases at V and 6 bases at J, with 20 bases in the middle. The CDR3 region is CSFGQQGISEQYF. Written as DNA, the CDR3 is TGCAGCTTCGGGCAACAGGGCATAAGCGAGCAGTACTTC.

The chain is built from TRBV9 and TRBJ2-3; maybe TRBD2 (6 bases). Trimming shortened V by 4 bases and J by 4 bases, and 13 bases separated the two germline ends. Germline CDR1 reads SGDLS; CDR2 reads YYNGEE. The CDR3 has 14 residues. The CDR3: CASSPRLVADTQYF. For the CDR3, the DNA is TGTGCCAGCAGCCCTCGACTAGTTGCAGATACGCAGTATTTT.

The chain combines TRBV28 with TRBJ2-7, with 10 bases fitting TRBD2. J was trimmed by 2 bases and V by 1 base; bases with no gene match: 2. The CDR3 extends over 15 amino acids. Germline loops: CDR1 MDHEN, CDR2 SYDVKM. The CDR3 is CASSLYTSGAYEQYF. For the CDR3, the DNA is TGTGCCAGCAGTTTATACACTAGCGGGGCCTACGAGCAGTACTTC.

The V gene is TRBV15, the J gene TRBJ2-7; a weak D match, TRBD1 (5 bases). The CDR3 has 15 amino acids. Germline CDR1 reads LNHNV; CDR2 reads YYDKDF (reference sequence). Trimming removed 0 bases from V and 2 bases from J, with 11 bases in between. DNA for the CDR3: TGTGCCACCAGCAGAGATGGCACAGGCGCCTACGAGCAGTACTTC. It yields the protein CATSRDGTGAYEQYF.

Only a few counts were recorded for this clone. This chain joins TRBV29-1 and TRBJ2-5; 7 bases line up with TRBD2. Germline-derived CDR1 and CDR2 are SQVTM and ANQGSEA. The CDR3 covers 10 residues. The V and J ends lost 7 bases and 4 bases, in that order; junction bases with no gene match: 0. The chain's CDR3 is CSGLAETQYF. Written as DNA, the CDR3 is TGCAGCGGACTAGCAGAGACCCAGTACTTC.

In its sample, this clone was seen a few times. This chain uses TRBV2 with TRBJ2-7, with TRBD1 matching 8 bases. The CDR3 length is 14 residues. V shed 9 bases and J 1 base; nucleotides not matched to a gene: 8. Germline CDR1 reads SNHLY; CDR2 reads FYNNEI. This chain's CDR3 is CASHRTGTSYEQYF. In DNA, the CDR3 is TGTGCCAGTCACAGGACAGGGACTTCCTACGAGCAGTACTTC.

The V gene is TRBV30, the J gene TRBJ1-5; D remains unclear. CDR3 size: 14 residues. CDR1 is GTSNPN, CDR2 SVGIG, per germline (reference sequence). Between the trimmed V and J ends, which lost 0 bases and 6 bases, there was a span of 12 bases. CDR3 coding DNA: TGTGCCTGGAGTGTACCCCCGAGAAGTCAGCCCCAGCATTTT. It specifies CAWSVPPRSQPQHF.

The chain couples TRBV19 to TRBJ1-5; weak D call: TRBD1 (6 bases). From germline, CDR1 is LNHDA and CDR2 SQIVND (reference sequence). The CDR3 totals 12 residues. The ends were cut back, 6 bases at V and 7 bases at J, with 10 bases in the middle. CDR3 region: CASRPTGQPQHF. The CDR3, as DNA: TGTGCCAGTAGACCGACAGGCCAGCCCCAGCATTTT.